This T cell receptor (beta chain) stems from a study of T-cell reconstitution after alpha-beta-depleted transplantation in children. The TCRbeta library was prepared with unique molecular identifiers. TCRdb analysed the PCR reads with MiXCR anew, one entry per CDR3 protein. The sample yields 100,000 or so distinct CDR3 sequences, about 25% seen once. This clonotype was observed a handful of times. This CDR3 is 13 amino acids long. The V gene lost 4 bases and the J gene lost 7 bases, with 14 bases spanning the gap. Germline V gene lookup returns CDR1 SGHRS and CDR2 YFSETQ. The clonotype was recovered from a boy aged 2 to 9 with acute lymphoblastic leukemia, due to receive a stem cell transplant. This chain links TRBV5-1 with TRBJ1-2; the D is unclear. Sequenced material: PBMCs, taken before TCRalphabeta/CD19-depleted stem cell transplant. In nucleotides, the CDR3 is TGCGCCAGCAGCATACGACCTAGCGGTGGCTACACCTTC. Encoded protein: CASSIRPSGGYTF.